The 24 T cell receptor beta chains below all came from one sample that was sequenced in a study of CD8+CD57+ T cells in acquired aplastic anemia. Genomic DNA, the template, was used for profiling of the TCR beta VDJ and CDR3. MiXCR, applied by TCRdb to the reads, yields one record per CDR3 protein. The data hold 200,000 or so distinct CDR3 sequences, with less than 65% observed a single time. The sequenced sample was sorted CD4+, CD8+, or CD8+CD57+ T cells (not recorded which) from PBMCs. These TCRs come from a human donor with severe aplastic anemia or a healthy control (not recorded which).

This clonotype has a count of ten or more. This chain connects TRBV7-9 to TRBJ1-6; D is ambiguous. This CDR3 is 20 amino acids long. Germline V gives CDR1 SEHNR, CDR2 FQNEAQ (reference sequence). Trimming cost V 3 bases and J 7 bases, with 28 bases left between them. The CDR3 nucleotides read TGTGCCAGCAGCTTCCTCCGGATGGGCGGAGGGTATGTCGAGAATTCACCCCTCCACTTT. It specifies CASSFLRMGGGYVENSPLHF.

This chain joins TRBV2 and TRBJ2-1, with D unclear. With 6 bases removed from V and 0 bases from J, the gap between germline ends came to 9 bases. The CDR3 extends over 14 amino acids. Germline values: CDR1 SNHLY, CDR2 FYNNEI. The CDR3 protein is CASRSSGSYNEQFF. In nucleotides, the CDR3 is TGTGCCAGCAGGAGCTCTGGCTCCTACAATGAGCAGTTCTTC.

Concerning this clonotype itself: A single base separates this from a much larger clone, so it may be a read error. This sequence joins TRBV5-4 and TRBJ2-5; 11 nucleotides align to TRBD2. This CDR3 comprises 17 residues. V was clipped by 4 bases and J by 2 bases; unmatched bases: 10. Germline V gives CDR1 SGHNT, CDR2 YYREEE (reference sequence). CDR3 sequence (DNA): TGTGCCAGCAGCCCCGGACTAGCGGGTCTCTTACAAGAGACCCAGTACTTC. Protein sequence: CASSPGLAGLLQETQYF. The full variable domain, rest sourced from reference TRBV5-4 and TRBJ2-5, is ETGVTQSPTHLIKTRGQQVTLRCSSQSGHNTVSWYQQALGQGPQFIFQYYREEENGRGNFPPRFSGLQFPNYSSELNVNALELDDSALYLCASSPGLAGLLQETQYFGPGTRLLVL.

The chain is built from TRBV20-1 and TRBJ1-1, with 11 nucleotides matching TRBD1. CDR3 length: 15 residues. Germline V gives CDR1 DFQATT, CDR2 SNEGSKA (reference sequence). Germline trimming cut 0 bases from V and 4 bases from J; bases unmatched to any gene: 4. The CDR3 bases are TGCAGTGCTAGAGATGGGGACAGGGGGTCCACTGAAGCTTTCTTT. It translates to CSARDGDRGSTEAFF.

The chain is built from TRBV7-2 and TRBJ2-7; the D gene is possibly TRBD2 (6 bases). Per the germline V gene, CDR1 is SGHTA and CDR2 is FQGNSA. Trimming removed 3 bases from V and 6 bases from J, with 18 bases in between. The CDR3 contains 15 residues. The CDR3 protein is CASSLAGTGRGEQYF. CDR3 nucleotides: TGTGCCAGCAGCTTGGCCGGGACTGGTCGGGGCGAGCAGTACTTC.

This clonotype appeared many times. This chain connects TRBV6-5 to TRBJ1-4, with D perhaps matching TRBD1 (5 bases). Per germline, CDR1 MNHEY and CDR2 SVGAGI. The CDR3 is made up of 15 amino acids. The ends were cut back, 0 bases at V and 6 bases at J, with 11 bases in the middle. CDR3 loop: CASSYSGTADEKLFF. The CDR3 nucleotides read TGTGCCAGCAGTTACTCGGGGACCGCGGATGAAAAACTGTTTTTT.

This clonotype was seen many times. V is TRBV5-1 and J is TRBJ2-3; weak D call: TRBD2 (5 bases). Trimming left V 0 bases short and J 0 bases short, with 8 bases between. Germline V gives CDR1 SGHRS, CDR2 YFSETQ. The CDR3 is made up of 15 amino acids. The chain's CDR3 is CASSLVGGSTDTQYF. DNA for the CDR3: TGCGCCAGCAGCTTGGTTGGCGGGAGCACAGATACGCAGTATTTT.

The chain joins TRBV7-9 to TRBJ2-1; TRBD1 agrees at 11 bases. V trimming: 5 bases; J trimming: 7 bases; junction bases outside the gene matches: 7. The CDR3 spans 15 residues. CDR1 SEHNR and CDR2 FQNEAQ come from the germline V gene (reference sequence). CDR3 sequence reads: CASSDGQGARNEQFF. The CDR3 region has the DNA TGTGCCAGCAGCGACGGACAGGGGGCGCGGAATGAGCAGTTCTTC. The variable domain in full, with the rest retrieved from reference TRBV7-9 and TRBJ2-1, is DTGVSQNPRHKITKRGQNVTFRCDPISEHNRLYWYRQTLGQGPEFLTYFQNEAQLEKSRLLSDRFSAERPKGSFSTLEIQRTEQGDSAMYLCASSDGQGARNEQFFGPGTRLTVL.

The rearrangement joins TRBV9 to TRBJ2-1; D may match TRBD1 or TRBD2 (5 bases each). Germline values: CDR1 SGDLS, CDR2 YYNGEE. Trimming stripped 0 bases from V and 7 bases from J, with 8 bases between. The CDR3 consists of 13 residues. CDR3 loop: CASSVAGGNEQFF. The CDR3 DNA is TGTGCCAGCAGCGTAGCTGGGGGTAATGAGCAGTTCTTC.

This chain connects TRBV5-1 to TRBJ2-7; D may be TRBD1 or TRBD2 (5 bases each). Trimming took 7 bases from V and 2 from J, leaving 19 bases between them. The CDR3 spans 15 residues. CDR1 and CDR2 from the germline V gene are SGHRS and YFSETQ. CDR3 residues: CASWGPGPPAYEQYF. CDR3 DNA: TGCGCCAGCTGGGGACCGGGACCGCCTGCCTACGAGCAGTACTTC.

The genes are TRBV20-1 and TRBJ2-1; 7 nucleotides match TRBD2. Germline CDR1 is DFQATT and CDR2 is SNEGSKA (reference sequence). The CDR3 contains 12 residues. With V trimmed by 3 bases and J by 7 bases, 3 bases remained unmatched. CDR3 coding DNA: TGCAGTGCTAGTTTTAGCGGGAATGAGCAGTTCTTC. Amino acid sequence: CSASFSGNEQFF.

The chain combines TRBV7-8 with TRBJ2-1; D not certain. V shed 5 bases and J shed 9 bases, with 11 bases lying between them. CDR3 length: 12 residues. Per the germline V gene, CDR1 is SGHVS and CDR2 is FQNEAQ. The CDR3 DNA is TGTGCCAGCAGCGCGTCACTGGTTGAGCAGTTCTTC. This codes for CASSASLVEQFF.

With respect to this clonotype: No conserved phenylalanine or tryptophan is present at the end of the CDR3, so a read error is the likely explanation. This chain uses TRBV5-6 with TRBJ2-7; 7 bases map to TRBD1. Germline V gene sequence: CDR1 SGHDT, CDR2 YYEEEE. The trim removed 7 bases at V and 3 bases at J, leaving 13 bases unmatched. This CDR3 is 15 amino acids long. The CDR3 reads CASGATGSIFYEQYS. DNA for the CDR3: TGTGCCAGCGGGGCGACAGGGAGCATCTTCTACGAGCAGTACTCC.

The rearrangement links TRBV19 to TRBJ1-6; no definite D call. The V end lost 1 base, the J end lost 8 bases, and 6 bases lay between the germline ends. This CDR3 comprises 13 residues. Per the germline V gene, CDR1 is LNHDA and CDR2 is SQIVND (reference sequence). The CDR3 sequence: CASSIGLYSPLHF. The CDR3 coding sequence is TGTGCCAGTAGTATAGGGTTATATTCACCCCTCCACTTT. Looking up the rest from reference TRBV19 and TRBJ1-6 gives the full variable domain: DGGITQSPKYLFRKEGQNVTLSCEQNLNHDAMYWYRQDPGQGLRLIYYSQIVNDFQKGDIAEGYSVSREKKESFPLTVTSAQKNPTAFYLCASSIGLYSPLHFGNGTRLTVT.

Remarks on this clonotype: One junction end disagrees with the germline gene, perhaps due to a read error. V and J are TRBV28 and TRBJ2-6, with a weak D call TRBD1 (6 bases). This CDR3 is built from 16 residues. Germline V gene lookup returns CDR1 MDHEN and CDR2 SYDVKM. CDR3 nucleotide sequence: TGTGCCAGCAGTGTACCGGACAGCTCTGGGGCCAACGCCCTGACTTTC. It is translated as CASSVPDSSGANALTF.

The V call is TRBV24-1, the J call TRBJ2-3; tentative D call: TRBD1 (6 bases). From germline, CDR1 is KGHDR and CDR2 SFDVKD. The CDR3 extends over 14 amino acids. Trimming left V 1 base short and J 3 bases short, with 7 bases between. CDR3 region: CATSDFRGTDTQYF. CDR3 bases: TGTGCCACCAGTGATTTCAGGGGAACAGATACGCAGTATTTT.

The chain couples TRBV7-3 to TRBJ2-7, with D perhaps assigned TRBD1 or TRBD2 (5 bases each). This CDR3 spans 14 amino acids. Trimming removed 2 bases at V and 6 bases at J, with 14 bases between. Per germline, CDR1 SGHTA and CDR2 FQGTGA. The chain's CDR3 is CASSLSQGAGEQYF. In nucleotides, the CDR3 is TGTGCCAGCAGCTTATCTCAGGGCGCGGGCGAGCAGTACTTC.

V gene TRBV29-1 combines with J gene TRBJ2-7, with TRBD1 matching 10 bases. The CDR3 totals 12 residues. The germline V gene has CDR1 SQVTM and CDR2 ANQGSEA. The V and J ends lost 4 bases and 5 bases, in that order; junction bases with no gene match: 2. CDR3 amino acids: CSVGGTGDEQYF. The CDR3 nucleotides are TGCAGCGTTGGCGGGACAGGGGACGAGCAGTACTTC.

This clonotype was seen a single time. The rearrangement joins TRBV2 to TRBJ1-2, with D perhaps matching TRBD1 (5 bases). V was shortened by 3 bases and J by 3 bases, with 8 bases between the two germline ends. Germline CDR1 is SNHLY and CDR2 is FYNNEI. The CDR3 totals 13 residues. The CDR3 bases are TGTGCCAGCAGTGAGGGACCCTACTATGGCTACACCTTC. It encodes CASSEGPYYGYTF.

The sample holds many counts of this clonotype. The chain employs TRBV12-3 or TRBV12-4 and TRBJ2-7, with D unclear. Trimming left V 3 bases short and J 3 bases short, with 12 bases between. This CDR3 is built from 14 residues. This chain's CDR3 is CASSFESFSYEQYF. The CDR3, as DNA: TGTGCCAGCAGTTTTGAGAGTTTTAGCTACGAGCAGTACTTC.

The CDR3 spells CASSASGHLNNYGYTF. CDR3 sequence (DNA): TGTGCCAGCAGCGCCTCGGGACACCTAAATAACTATGGCTACACCTTC. V is TRBV9 and J is TRBJ1-2, with D possibly TRBD1 on 6 matching bases. CDR3 length equals 16 residues. The V gene lost 3 bases and the J gene lost 1 base, with 16 bases spanning the gap. The germline V gene has CDR1 SGDLS and CDR2 YYNGEE.

This clonotype has only one observation. The chain is built from TRBV7-8 and TRBJ2-2; 11 bases match TRBD1. This CDR3 region has 14 residues. V lost 11 bases and J lost 5; bases outside the gene matches: 7. Germline CDR1 reads SGHVS; CDR2 reads FQNEAQ. CDR3 residues: CAGGQGAGTGELFF. The CDR3 DNA is TGTGCCGGAGGACAGGGGGCAGGGACCGGGGAGCTGTTTTTT.

This CDR3 reads CAISRASSEDQGRRNEQFF. CDR3 nucleotides: TGTGCCATCAGTAGGGCCAGCAGCGAGGATCAGGGCCGGCGGAATGAGCAGTTCTTC. The J gene is TRBJ2-1, the V gene TRBV10-3, with D maybe TRBD1 (5 bases). V lost 5 bases, J lost 7 bases, and 30 bases lay in between. Germline loops: CDR1 ENHRY, CDR2 SYGVKD. This CDR3 region has 19 residues.

This clonotype came up once. V and J are TRBV20-1 and TRBJ1-5; 8 nucleotides align to TRBD1. The CDR3 consists of 14 residues. The germline V gene has CDR1 DFQATT and CDR2 SNEGSKA (reference sequence). V lost 6 bases to trimming and J lost 3 bases; unmatched junction nucleotides: 7. Here the CDR3 reads CSAPTGADNQPQHF. The CDR3 coding sequence is TGCAGTGCCCCGACAGGGGCGGACAATCAGCCCCAGCATTTT.